This T cell receptor (beta chain) emerged from a study of blood T cell repertoires in COVID-19. Profiled with immunoSEQ multiplex PCR; TCRdb holds only in-frame clones, not every one. Of roughly 670,000 clones listed, around 89% are singletons. V lost 4 bases and J 1 base, leaving 13 bases between the germline ends. In germline, CDR1 is PRHDT, CDR2 FYEKMQ (reference sequence). This CDR3 region has 15 residues. The chain recombines TRBV13 with TRBJ1-1, with a possible D match to TRBD1 (5 bases). The receptor was derived from a woman aged 18-29 years with acute or convalescent COVID-19. Sequencing used peripheral blood. CDR3 in amino acids: CASSSIGDWNTEAFF. DNA of the CDR3: TGTGCCAGCAGCTCAATCGGGGACTGGAACACTGAAGCTTTCTTT.